This T cell receptor beta chain emerged from a study of CD8+ T cells in alopecia areata. Treatment indicated: oral pan-JAK inhibitor, 5-10 mg twice daily. Researchers picked out CD4+ and CD8+ T cells from PBMCs by sorting. The ends were cut back, 2 bases at V and 2 bases at J, with 14 bases in the middle. Germline lookup yields CDR1 SGHRS and CDR2 YFSETQ. This CDR3 is 16 amino acids long. Comment on this clone: As yet, its antigen is unknown.

It was cDNA, reverse transcribed from extracted RNA, that served as the sequencing template. TCRdb's table, derived via immunoSEQ multiplex PCR, lists solely in-frame clones and lacks some. The sample has 90,000 to 130,000 clones, about three fifths seen once. Whole-study findings and limits: Sharing of TCRs across patients appeared less clear than in mice, possibly for HLA-related reasons. Tofacitinib did not eliminate many expanded lesional clones from scalp or blood.

This sequence was found in a human donor with alopecia areata. The material was CD8+ T cells sorted from blood, obtained at week 24, from a patient treated with tofacitinib. The chain couples TRBV5-1 to TRBJ1-3; a possible D gene is TRBD1 (5 bases). The CDR3 DNA follows: TGCGCCAGCAGCTTACCCCTGCAGGGCCCTGGAAACACCATATATTTT. Protein sequence: CASSLPLQGPGNTIYF.